This TCR beta chain was captured by sequencing in a study of blood T cell repertoires in COVID-19. Study context: From T cells, B-cell-depleted T cells, or PBMCs came the material, which was cDNA or gDNA.

TCRdb keeps only in-frame clones here, not all; method: immunoSEQ multiplex PCR. The top ten clones hold around 12% of a sample with about 270,000 clones, approximately 87% of them seen once. Seattle cases were enrolled at active infection and followed longitudinally. V lost 7 bases and J lost 11, with 15 bases in between. CDR1 and CDR2 from the germline V gene are MNHEY and SVGAGI. The CDR3 sequence is 11 residues long. The TCR sequence derives from a woman aged 30 to 39 with COVID-19, enrolled during active disease. The sample consisted of peripheral blood. The chain links TRBV6-5 to TRBJ2-7; D might be TRBD1 (6 bases). DNA for the CDR3: TGTGCCAGCACATTAGCAGGGGCTGAGTACTTC. This encodes CASTLAGAEYF.